These 21 T cell receptor beta chains were all obtained from the same sample, sequenced in a study of response to subunit inactivated influenza vaccine. TCRdb independently ran MiXCR on the RT-PCR reads; one entry per CDR3 protein. Of 500,000 to 600,000 distinct CDR3 sequences detected, 10% to 15% appear once; the ten largest clones hold over 10%. This material consisted of PBMCs from blood, taken roughly 47 days after vaccination. The receptors come from a man aged 45-60 years who received an inactivated influenza vaccine.

The chain employs TRBV5-1 and TRBJ2-3, with D hard to call. Germline V gene data show CDR1 as SGHRS and CDR2 as YFSETQ. The CDR3 length is 13 residues. V gave up 0 bases and J gave up 7 bases, with 9 bases separating them. The CDR3 DNA reads as TGCGCCAGCAGCTTGGCGCGAGCCAATACGCAGTATTTT. As protein: CASSLARANTQYF.

CDR3 loop: CASSRLAGRAYEQYF. The CDR3 region has the DNA TGTGCCAGCAGCCGGTTAGCGGGGAGAGCGTACGAGCAGTACTTC. The gene calls are TRBV11-2 and TRBJ2-7, with TRBD2 identical over 8 bases. Germline V gene sequence: CDR1 SGHAT, CDR2 FQNNGV. This CDR3 is built from 15 residues. Trimming at V came to 5 bases and at J to 4 bases, leaving 10 bases not matched to a gene.

This clonotype has only a few counts. This chain uses TRBV27 with TRBJ2-1; 11 nucleotides agree with TRBD1. The germline CDR1 and CDR2 sequences are MNHEY and SMNVEV (reference sequence). This CDR3 is built from 15 residues. With V trimmed by 2 bases and J by 7 bases, 4 bases remained unmatched. The DNA of the CDR3 is TGTGCCAGCAGTTTAGGGACAGGGGGTGCGAATGAGCAGTTCTTC. Translating gives CASSLGTGGANEQFF.

The chain couples TRBV7-2 to TRBJ2-7, with D uncertain. Germline V gene lookup returns CDR1 SGHTA and CDR2 FQGNSA. Trimming took 5 bases from V and 3 from J, leaving 11 bases between them. CDR3 length: 13 residues. The chain's CDR3 is CASSPDRYYEQYF. The CDR3 DNA reads as TGTGCCAGCAGCCCCGACCGGTACTACGAGCAGTACTTC.

This clonotype was found a few times. The chain recombines TRBV7-9 with TRBJ2-1; D tentatively reads TRBD1 or TRBD2 (5 bases each). With 2 bases removed from V and 5 bases from J, the gap between germline ends came to 13 bases. The CDR3 is 15 residues long. Per the germline V gene, CDR1 is SEHNR and CDR2 is FQNEAQ (reference sequence). Here the CDR3 DNA reads TGTGCCAGCAGCTTACGGGCAGGGACGAACAATGAGCAGTTCTTC. Its protein product is CASSLRAGTNNEQFF.

This clonotype was seen a handful of times. The rearrangement uses TRBV27 and TRBJ2-5; D remains unclear. The CDR3 has 15 amino acids. The germline V gene has CDR1 MNHEY and CDR2 SMNVEV (reference sequence). V lost 0 bases and J lost 1, with 9 bases in between. The CDR3 region has the DNA TGTGCCAGCAGTTTATCTTTTCGAGCCCAAGAGACCCAGTACTTC. This translates into CASSLSFRAQETQYF.

This clonotype appeared many times. This chain connects TRBV15 to TRBJ1-5; D remains ambiguous. V lost 0 bases to trimming and J lost 6 bases, with 15 bases between them. Germline CDR1 LNHNV, CDR2 YYDKDF (reference sequence). CDR3 length equals 16 residues. The CDR3 DNA sequence: TGTGCCACCAGCAGAGATCTTGGGATCGTGGCTCAGCCCCAGCATTTT. Protein: CATSRDLGIVAQPQHF.

In its sample, this clonotype was seen a few times. The rearrangement links TRBV7-2 to TRBJ1-1; D not certain. V lost 5 bases and J 1 base, leaving 11 bases between the germline ends. Germline lookup yields CDR1 SGHTA and CDR2 FQGNSA. The CDR3 totals 14 residues. The CDR3 nucleotides are TGTGCCAGCAGCACCTTTTTACCGAACACTGAAGCTTTCTTT. It yields the protein CASSTFLPNTEAFF.

Ten or more counts support this clonotype. The chain links TRBV20-1 to TRBJ2-1, with 7 bases aligning to TRBD2. This CDR3 contains 15 residues. V shed 2 bases, J shed 2 bases, and the junction held 6 bases outside the gene matches. Germline assignment: CDR1 DFQATT and CDR2 SNEGSKA (reference sequence). The CDR3 nucleotides read TGCAGTGCTAGACCCCCTAGCGGAACCTACAATGAGCAGTTCTTC. Its translation: CSARPPSGTYNEQFF.

This clonotype was observed a handful of times. The chain joins TRBV7-9 to TRBJ2-1; 8 bases line up with TRBD2. CDR1 and CDR2 (germline): SEHNR, FQNEAQ (reference sequence). The CDR3 is 13 residues long. Trimming at V came to 10 bases and at J to 8 bases, leaving 10 bases not matched to a gene. The CDR3 DNA follows: TGTGCCATGGGGGACCCCGGGAGGGATGAGCAGTTCTTC. Residues: CAMGDPGRDEQFF.

This clonotype was detected a few times. This CDR3 is CASREPGGNEQFF. CDR3 nucleotide sequence: TGTGCCAGCAGAGAACCCGGCGGGAATGAGCAGTTCTTC. The genes are TRBV7-3 and TRBJ2-1, with D tentatively TRBD2 (5 bases). This CDR3 has 13 residues. The germline gives CDR1 SGHTA, CDR2 FQGTGA. Trimming removed 6 bases at V and 7 bases at J, with 13 bases between.

The CDR3 DNA reads as TGCAGTGCTAGAGATGGGTCTAGCGTGAGGAGATACGAGCAGTACTTC. Encoded protein: CSARDGSSVRRYEQYF. The chain couples TRBV20-1 to TRBJ2-7, with D possibly TRBD2 on 6 matching bases. From germline, CDR1 is DFQATT and CDR2 SNEGSKA (reference sequence). The CDR3 runs 16 residues. Trimming pared 0 bases from V and 4 bases from J, leaving 19 bases between.

This chain connects TRBV7-6 to TRBJ1-1; perhaps TRBD1 as D (5 bases). The germline V gene has CDR1 SGHVS and CDR2 FNYEAQ. The V gene lost 11 bases and the J gene lost 3 bases, with 16 bases spanning the gap. The CDR3 loop spans 13 amino acids. CDR3 loop: CAVGKGQDTEAFF. CDR3 nucleotides: TGTGCCGTCGGGAAGGGGCAGGACACTGAAGCTTTCTTT.

Ten or more counts support this clonotype. V gene TRBV10-3 combines with J gene TRBJ2-1, with 10 bases matching TRBD2. Germline V gene lookup returns CDR1 ENHRY and CDR2 SYGVKD. J lost 4 bases, V lost 8 bases, and 2 bases had no gene match. CDR3 length: 13 amino acids. The CDR3 DNA sequence: TGTGCCATCGGACTAGCGGCATACAATGAGCAGTTCTTC. Translating it yields CAIGLAAYNEQFF.

The rearrangement links TRBV7-8 to TRBJ2-5; maybe TRBD2 (5 bases). The germline V gene has CDR1 SGHVS and CDR2 FQNEAQ. There are 18 residues in the CDR3. V dropped 3 bases and J dropped 1 base, with 21 bases sitting between them. The CDR3 protein is CASSFKGPRVKLQETQYF. The CDR3 DNA reads TGTGCCAGCAGCTTCAAGGGTCCGAGGGTCAAACTCCAAGAGACCCAGTACTTC.

This chain links TRBV6-5 with TRBJ2-4; tentatively, D is TRBD2 (5 bases). The germline V gene has CDR1 MNHEY and CDR2 SVGAGI. The CDR3 has 16 residues. V was shortened by 2 bases and J by 2 bases, with 13 bases between the two germline ends. The CDR3 bases are TGTGCCAGCAGTTACCGCGTGGCGGGTTCCAAAAACATTCAGTACTTC. It translates to CASSYRVAGSKNIQYF.

This clonotype was found a few times. At one of its ends the junction is not consistent with the germline gene, which may arise from a read error. The J gene is TRBJ2-1, the V gene TRBV7-9; TRBD1 agrees at 9 bases. In germline, CDR1 is SEHNR, CDR2 FQNEAQ (reference sequence). The CDR3 is 15 residues long. CDR3 residues: CASRLAGTGIAEQFF. For the CDR3, the DNA is TGTGCCAGCAGATTAGCAGGGACAGGGATTGCTGAGCAGTTCTTC.

The chain combines TRBV15 with TRBJ2-7; D may be TRBD2 (5 bases). Deletions cut 0 bases from V and 1 base from J, with 10 bases between. Germline CDR1 reads LNHNV; CDR2 reads YYDKDF (reference sequence). The CDR3 spans 15 residues. CDR3 DNA sequence: TGTGCCACCAGCAGAGAGAGGGTGGGGTCCTACGAGCAGTACTTC. It encodes CATSRERVGSYEQYF. Looking up the rest from reference TRBV15 and TRBJ2-7 gives the full variable domain: DAMVIQNPRYQVTQFGKPVTLSCSQTLNHNVMYWYQQKSSQAPKLLFHYYDKDFNNEADTPDNFQSRRPNTSFCFLDIRSPGLGDTAMYLCATSRERVGSYEQYFGPGTRLTVT.

This clonotype was counted a few times. This chain uses TRBV6-2 or TRBV6-3 with TRBJ2-7, with 8 bases fitting TRBD1. The germline gives CDR1 MNHEY, CDR2 SVGEGT. The CDR3 sequence is 15 residues long. Trimming took 6 bases from V and 5 from J; bases not matched to a gene: 12. In DNA form, the CDR3 reads TGTGCCAGCAGCCCGCTACGGACAGGGATCAACGAGCAGTACTTC. Translated, it gives CASSPLRTGINEQYF.

This clonotype has ten or more counts. This chain connects TRBV6-2 or TRBV6-3 to TRBJ2-7; D is undetermined. The CDR3 runs to 13 residues. The germline CDR1 and CDR2 sequences are MNHEY and SVGEGT. Trimming took off 2 bases at V and 2 bases at J, with 7 bases between the two ends. In nucleotides, the CDR3 is TGTGCCAGCAGTTACCAACGAACCTACGAGCAGTACTTC. Translation: CASSYQRTYEQYF.

In nucleotides, the CDR3 is TGTGCCAGCAGCGGCCGCCTAGGGAGCGAGCAGTACTTC. Translation gives CASSGRLGSEQYF. J is TRBJ2-7 and V is TRBV9; TRBD2 might be the D (5 bases). Trimming took off 3 bases at V and 6 bases at J, with 13 bases between the two ends. Germline V gene data show CDR1 as SGDLS and CDR2 as YYNGEE. The CDR3 extends over 13 amino acids.